Presented here are 16 T cell receptor beta chains from one specimen sequenced in a study of T cell responses to AZD1222 COVID-19 vaccine. TCRdb's copy holds only in-frame clones and misses some; the assay was immunoSEQ multiplex PCR. In the table there are 150,000 or so clones, approximately 90% of which are singletons. This specimen was peripheral blood, taken 28 days after the second AZD1222 dose. The receptor source for this set is an adult who received the AZD1222 COVID-19 vaccine.

V is TRBV19 and J is TRBJ2-1, with 9 bases identical to TRBD1. The CDR3 runs 16 residues. V trimming: 8 bases; J trimming: 6 bases; junction bases outside the gene matches: 14. The V gene's germline CDR1 is LNHDA and CDR2 SQIVND (reference sequence). The CDR3 here is CASRREGTGSVNEQFF. The CDR3, as DNA: TGTGCCAGTCGTAGGGAGGGGACAGGGAGTGTCAATGAGCAGTTCTTC.

This clone was seen just once. The rearrangement uses TRBV6-5 and TRBJ1-2; D gene ambiguous. The CDR3 spans 16 residues. V lost 0 bases to trimming and J lost 2 bases, with 13 bases between them. Germline loops: CDR1 MNHEY, CDR2 SVGAGI. DNA for the CDR3: TGTGCCAGCAGTTACTCGGACGGAGGGCCAAACTATGGCTACACCTTC. Its protein is CASSYSDGGPNYGYTF.

The J gene is TRBJ1-3, the V gene TRBV9; D gene ambiguous. V lost 0 bases and J 1 base, leaving 5 bases between the germline ends. Germline assignment: CDR1 SGDLS and CDR2 YYNGEE. The CDR3 sequence is 14 residues long. CDR3 protein: CASSVGRSGNTIYF. The CDR3 DNA reads as TGTGCCAGCAGCGTAGGCCGATCTGGAAACACCATATATTTT. The variable domain in full, completed from reference TRBV9 and TRBJ1-3, reads DSGVTQTPKHLITATGQRVTLRCSPRSGDLSVYWYQQSLDQGLQFLIQYYNGEERAKGNILERFSAQQFPDLHSELNLSSLELGDSALYFCASSVGRSGNTIYFGEGSWLTVV.

The rearrangement links TRBV30 to TRBJ2-7; D is unclear. The CDR3 contains 13 residues. Trimming shortened V by 0 bases and J by 3 bases, and 9 bases separated the two germline ends. Germline CDR1 is GTSNPN and CDR2 is SVGIG (reference sequence). The CDR3 nucleotides read TGTGCCTGGAGTGTTAGGGCTATCTACGAGCAGTACTTC. It is translated as CAWSVRAIYEQYF.

The rearrangement links TRBV11-2 to TRBJ2-3; 8 bases are shared with TRBD1. This CDR3 is built from 15 residues. CDR1 and CDR2 (germline): SGHAT, FQNNGV. J gave up 5 bases and V 1 base, and 5 bases lay outside the gene matches. CDR3 sequence reads: CASSLGQGARDTQYF. CDR3 sequence (DNA): TGTGCCAGCAGCTTAGGTCAGGGGGCAAGAGATACGCAGTATTTT.

The chain uses TRBV20-1 and TRBJ1-3; D gene unclear. Per the germline V gene, CDR1 is DFQATT and CDR2 is SNEGSKA (reference sequence). V dropped 2 bases and J dropped 3 bases, with 2 bases sitting between them. The CDR3 is made up of 11 amino acids. CDR3 bases: TGCAGTGCTAGACTTGGAAACACCATATATTTT. Amino acid sequence: CSARLGNTIYF.

This chain joins TRBV7-2 and TRBJ1-2, with D uncertain. V dropped 4 bases and J dropped 4 bases, with 13 bases sitting between them. The CDR3 runs to 14 residues. The germline V gene encodes CDR1 SGHTA and CDR2 FQGNSA. The CDR3 reads CASSSPSLSYGYTF. The CDR3 DNA reads TGTGCCAGCAGCTCCCCCAGCCTCTCCTATGGCTACACCTTC.

The genes are TRBV6-5 and TRBJ2-7; unclear D gene. The CDR3 extends over 15 amino acids. Trimming took off 6 bases at V and 0 bases at J, with 15 bases between the two ends. CDR1 is MNHEY and CDR2 is SVGAGI in the germline V gene. This CDR3 is CASSQSDGSSYEQYF. The CDR3, as DNA: TGTGCCAGCAGCCAATCGGACGGAAGCTCCTACGAGCAGTACTTC.

This clone has only one observation. The chain has TRBV10-2 and TRBJ2-5, with D unresolved. The germline gives CDR1 WSHSY, CDR2 SAAADI. The V end was cut by 2 bases, the J end by 1 base, with 8 bases between. This CDR3 has 14 amino acids. CDR3 sequence: CASSEVGSQETQYF. The CDR3 DNA reads TGCGCCAGCAGTGAGGTCGGGTCCCAAGAGACCCAGTACTTC.

With regard to this clone: The junction departs from the called germline gene at one end, perhaps through a read error. The chain links TRBV20-1 to TRBJ1-4; D not resolved. Germline V lookup: CDR1 DFQATT, CDR2 SNEGSKA (reference sequence). CDR3 size: 11 residues. CDR3 loop: CSATSSEHLDF. CDR3 sequence (DNA): TGCAGTGCTACCTCATCGGAACACCTCGATTTT.

This chain connects TRBV4-3 to TRBJ1-5; D unclear. Germline CDR1 LGHNA, CDR2 YSLEER. The CDR3 consists of 16 residues. V lost 0 bases, J lost 6 bases, and 15 bases lay in between. The DNA of the CDR3 is TGCGCCAGCAGCCAAGAAGCGACCTCAGCGCGTCAGCCCCAGCATTTT. This codes for CASSQEATSARQPQHF.

The rearrangement joins TRBV7-8 to TRBJ2-5; D uncertain. Germline CDR1 is SGHVS and CDR2 is FQNEAQ. CDR3 size: 16 residues. V was clipped by 8 bases and J by 3 bases, with 22 bases between them. The CDR3 nucleotides are TGTGCCAGCGACACCTACCTCGTATCTGTAAAAGAGACCCAGTACTTC. Amino acid sequence: CASDTYLVSVKETQYF.

The chain combines TRBV10-3 with TRBJ2-5; D is undetermined. V lost 3 bases and J lost 1, with 9 bases in between. In germline, CDR1 is ENHRY, CDR2 SYGVKD. The CDR3 has 14 residues. CDR3 nucleotide sequence: TGTGCCATCAGTGACGGAGCGACCCAAGAGACCCAGTACTTC. It encodes CAISDGATQETQYF.

The chain recombines TRBV6-5 with TRBJ2-3; 7 bases line up with TRBD2. CDR3 size: 15 residues. Trimming at V came to 4 bases and at J to 0 bases, leaving 4 bases not matched to a gene. Germline V gene lookup returns CDR1 MNHEY and CDR2 SVGAGI. The CDR3: CASSLLAVSTDTQYF. CDR3 DNA: TGTGCCAGCAGTTTGCTAGCGGTTAGCACAGATACGCAGTATTTT.

This rearrangement joins TRBV7-2 to TRBJ2-5; no clear D gene. The CDR3 contains 13 residues. V gave up 2 bases and J gave up 4 bases, with 8 bases separating them. CDR1 and CDR2 from the germline V gene are SGHTA and FQGNSA. The CDR3 DNA reads TGTGCCAGCAGCTTACACGCCGGAGAGACCCAGTACTTC. It encodes CASSLHAGETQYF. Full variable domain (outside the CDR3, taken from reference TRBV7-2 and TRBJ2-5): GAGVSQSPSNKVTEKGKDVELRCDPISGHTALYWYRQSLGQGLEFLIYFQGNSAPDKSGLPSDRFSAERTGGSVSTLTIQRTQQEDSAVYLCASSLHAGETQYFGPGTRLLVL.

The CDR3 coding sequence is TGTGCCAGCTCACCTAAGACAGGGGAGACTGAAGCTTTCTTT. It yields the protein CASSPKTGETEAFF. The chain is built from TRBV18 and TRBJ1-1; 8 nucleotides align to TRBD1. V lost 3 bases, J lost 5 bases, and 5 bases stayed unmatched. The CDR3 is 14 amino acids. Germline CDR1 KGHSH, CDR2 LQKENI.